This T cell receptor (beta chain) derives from a study of fetal regulatory T cell absence and autoimmunity. Across the whole study: Without clinical diabetes, IPEX patients showed exocrine pancreas autoimmunity. General study results and limits: Pancreas and cord blood did not differ much in TRB family usage. In IPEX, the enrichment was taken to support antigen-driven autoimmunity before birth. Compared with cord blood, pancreas showed oligoclonal TCR enrichment, some clones over 80-fold.

This clone was seen once. No antigen is known for it. There are 14 residues in the CDR3. J was trimmed by 4 bases and V by 6 bases; bases with no gene match: 4. Germline values: CDR1 PRHDT, CDR2 FYEKMQ (reference sequence). Libraries were prepared by immunoSEQ multiplex PCR; TCRdb keeps only in-frame clonotypes and omits some of them. The data contain 85,000 to 100,000 clones, 72% of them singletons. This rearrangement joins TRBV13 to TRBJ2-1; TRBD2 matches at 9 bases. This clonotype was obtained from a male donor with IPEX syndrome. The sample consisted of pancreas tissue. CDR3 residues: CASRGGGAYNEQFF. The CDR3 nucleotides read TGTGCCAGCAGAGGCGGGGGGGCGTACAATGAGCAGTTCTTC.